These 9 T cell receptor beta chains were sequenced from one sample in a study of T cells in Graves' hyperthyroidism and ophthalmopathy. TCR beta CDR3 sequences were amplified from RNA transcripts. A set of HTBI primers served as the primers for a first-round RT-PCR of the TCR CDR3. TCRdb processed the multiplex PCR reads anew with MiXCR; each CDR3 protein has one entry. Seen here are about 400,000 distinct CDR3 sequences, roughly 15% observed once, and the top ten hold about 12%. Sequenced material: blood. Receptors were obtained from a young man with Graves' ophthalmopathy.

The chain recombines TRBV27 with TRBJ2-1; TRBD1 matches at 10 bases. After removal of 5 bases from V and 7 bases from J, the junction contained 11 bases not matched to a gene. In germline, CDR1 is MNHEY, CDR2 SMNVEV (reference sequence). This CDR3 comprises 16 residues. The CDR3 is CASSRTGTGARNEQFF. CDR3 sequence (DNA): TGTGCCAGCAGTCGAACCGGGACAGGGGCGAGAAATGAGCAGTTCTTC.

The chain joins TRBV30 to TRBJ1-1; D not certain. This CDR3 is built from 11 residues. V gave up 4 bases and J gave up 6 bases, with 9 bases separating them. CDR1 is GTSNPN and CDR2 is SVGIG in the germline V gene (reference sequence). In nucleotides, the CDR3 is TGTGCCTGGATCGGTTGGCCTGAAGCTTTCTTT. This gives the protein CAWIGWPEAFF.

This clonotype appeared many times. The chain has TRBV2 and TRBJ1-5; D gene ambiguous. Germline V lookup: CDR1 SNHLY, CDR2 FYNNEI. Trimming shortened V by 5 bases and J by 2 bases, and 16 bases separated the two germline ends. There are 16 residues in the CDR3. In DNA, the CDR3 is TGTGCCAGCAGTCCGATAAAGAACCGGGGCAATCAGCCCCAGCATTTT. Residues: CASSPIKNRGNQPQHF.

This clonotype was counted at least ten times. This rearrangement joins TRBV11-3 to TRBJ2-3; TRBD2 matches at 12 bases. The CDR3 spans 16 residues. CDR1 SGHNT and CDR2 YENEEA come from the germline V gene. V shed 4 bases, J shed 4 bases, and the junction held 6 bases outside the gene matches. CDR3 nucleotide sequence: TGTGCCAGCAGCTCGCGACTAGCGGGAGTTTCAGATACGCAGTATTTT. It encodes CASSSRLAGVSDTQYF.

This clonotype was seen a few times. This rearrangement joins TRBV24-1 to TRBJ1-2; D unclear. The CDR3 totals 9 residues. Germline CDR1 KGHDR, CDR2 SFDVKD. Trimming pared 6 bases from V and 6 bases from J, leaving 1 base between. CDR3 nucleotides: TGTGCCACCAGTAATGGCTACACCTTC. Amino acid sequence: CATSNGYTF.

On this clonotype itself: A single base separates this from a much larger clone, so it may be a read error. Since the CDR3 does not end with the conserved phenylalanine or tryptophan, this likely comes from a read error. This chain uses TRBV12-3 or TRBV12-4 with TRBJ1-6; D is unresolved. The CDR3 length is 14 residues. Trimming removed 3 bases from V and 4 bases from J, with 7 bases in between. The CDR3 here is CASSFGSYNSPLHL. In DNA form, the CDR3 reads TGTGCCAGCAGTTTCGGCTCGTATAATTCACCCCTCCACCTT.

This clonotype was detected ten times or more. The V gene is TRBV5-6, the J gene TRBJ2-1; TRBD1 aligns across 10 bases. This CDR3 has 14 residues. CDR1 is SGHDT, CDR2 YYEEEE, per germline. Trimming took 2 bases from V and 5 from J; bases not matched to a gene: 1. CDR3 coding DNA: TGTGCCAGCAGCTTCGGGACAGGGGACAATGAGCAGTTCTTC. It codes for CASSFGTGDNEQFF.

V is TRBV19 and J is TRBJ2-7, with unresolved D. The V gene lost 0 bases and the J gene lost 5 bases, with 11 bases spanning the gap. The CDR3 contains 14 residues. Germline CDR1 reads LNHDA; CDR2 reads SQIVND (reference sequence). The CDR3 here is CASSIDQERNEQYF. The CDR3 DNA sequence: TGTGCCAGTAGTATAGATCAGGAGAGGAACGAGCAGTACTTC.

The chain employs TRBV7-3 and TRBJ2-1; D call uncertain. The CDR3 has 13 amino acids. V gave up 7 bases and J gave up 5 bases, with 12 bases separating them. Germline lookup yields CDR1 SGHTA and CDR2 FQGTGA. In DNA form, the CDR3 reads TGTGCCAGCACGCCGCGCTGGGACAATGAGCAGTTCTTC. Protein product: CASTPRWDNEQFF. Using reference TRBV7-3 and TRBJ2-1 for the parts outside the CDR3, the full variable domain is GAGVSQTPSNKVTEKGKYVELRCDPISGHTALYWYRQSLGQGPEFLIYFQGTGAADDSGLPNDRFFAVRPEGSVSTLKIQRTERGDSAVYLCASTPRWDNEQFFGPGTRLTVL.